The clone carrying this TCR beta chain was seen a handful of times. Its antigen is not known. A junction end diverges from the germline sequence, so it may reflect a read error. This entry comes from a study of T cells in Graves' hyperthyroidism and ophthalmopathy. Study-wide results and limits: Ophthalmopathy was model-predicted a median about 6 months pre-onset.

Aged 18 to 65, the patients had hyperthyroidism that was newly diagnosed and had lasted under 2 months. CDR3 length: 13 residues. From germline, CDR1 is SGDLS and CDR2 YYNGEE. Template material for amplifying TCR beta CDR3 regions consisted of RNA transcripts. The HTBI set primed first-round TCR CDR3 RT-PCR. TCRdb called the multiplex PCR reads again in MiXCR, with one record for every CDR3 protein. The table records under 700,000 distinct CDR3 sequences, roughly 50% of them present only once. This chain links TRBV9 with TRBJ1-6; D not resolved. This sequence originates from a woman younger than 35 with Graves' hyperthyroidism. Source material: peripheral blood or thyroid tissue (not recorded which). The CDR3 loop is CASNVARDSPLHF. The CDR3 DNA follows: TGTGCCAGCAACGTAGCCCGAGATTCACCCCTCCACTTT.